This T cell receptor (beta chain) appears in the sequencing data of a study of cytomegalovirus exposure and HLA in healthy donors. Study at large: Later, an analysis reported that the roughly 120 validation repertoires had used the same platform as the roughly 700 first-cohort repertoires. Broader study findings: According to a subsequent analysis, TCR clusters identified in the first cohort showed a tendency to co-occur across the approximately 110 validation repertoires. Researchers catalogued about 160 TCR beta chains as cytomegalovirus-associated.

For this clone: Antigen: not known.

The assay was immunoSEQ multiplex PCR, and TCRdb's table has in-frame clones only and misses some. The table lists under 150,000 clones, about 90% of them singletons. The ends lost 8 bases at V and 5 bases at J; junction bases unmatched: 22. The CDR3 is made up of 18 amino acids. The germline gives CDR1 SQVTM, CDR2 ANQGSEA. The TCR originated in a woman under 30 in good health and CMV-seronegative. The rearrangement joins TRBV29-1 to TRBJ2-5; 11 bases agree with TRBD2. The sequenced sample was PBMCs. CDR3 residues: CSTWGSLSGRALSETQYF. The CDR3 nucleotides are TGCAGCACTTGGGGGTCCCTTAGCGGGAGGGCCCTCAGTGAGACCCAGTACTTC.